The entry below gives a single T cell receptor beta chain sequence along with its context. V lost 4 bases and J lost 4; bases outside the gene matches: 8. Germline V gene data show CDR1 as SGHTA and CDR2 as FQGNSA. This CDR3 has 16 residues. Sequenced by immunoSEQ multiplex PCR; TCRdb stores in-frame clones only, minus some. The repertoire includes fewer than 60,000 clones, 80% to 90% of them detected once, and roughly 6.5% sits in the top ten. The record originates from a study of blood T cell repertoires in COVID-19. About the research overall: Both acute and convalescent COVID-19 samples were obtained from the United States, Italy and Spain.

The chain carries TRBV7-2 and TRBJ2-1; 9 nucleotides match TRBD2. Sequenced material: peripheral blood. This clonotype was sampled from a woman aged 55-69 years with COVID-19, enrolled during active disease. The CDR3 DNA reads TGTGCCAGCAGCTGGATAGCGGGAGTGGGGTACAATGAGCAGTTCTTC. It translates to CASSWIAGVGYNEQFF.